This entry lists 14 T cell receptor beta chains sequenced from one sample in a study of T cells in Graves' hyperthyroidism and ophthalmopathy. Amplification of TCR beta CDR3 regions used RNA as the template. When the TCR CDR3 underwent first-round RT-PCR, the HTBI primer set was used. From the multiplex PCR reads, TCRdb called clonotypes with MiXCR, one entry per CDR3 protein. The sample lists under 500,000 distinct CDR3 sequences; roughly an eighth were seen once. Sequencing was done on a sample of blood. The receptor set was obtained from a man aged 50 to 59 with Graves' ophthalmopathy.

V is TRBV6-1 and J is TRBJ2-2, with 7 bases aligning to TRBD1. CDR1 is MNHNS and CDR2 is SASEGT in the germline V gene. The CDR3 runs 13 residues. The ends lost 11 bases at V and 5 bases at J; junction bases unmatched: 8. The CDR3 here is CAGDRDRTGELFF. CDR3 DNA: TGTGCCGGAGACAGGGATCGGACCGGGGAGCTGTTTTTT.

The chain couples TRBV5-4 to TRBJ1-2, with D possibly matching TRBD1 (6 bases). Germline-derived CDR1 and CDR2 are SGHNT and YYREEE (reference sequence). The V and J ends lost 10 bases and 3 bases respectively, with 19 bases between them. The CDR3 runs to 14 residues. The CDR3 DNA reads TGTGCCTGGGGGCGTGAAAAGGTCTACTATGGCTACACCTTC. Protein sequence: CAWGREKVYYGYTF.

This clonotype has only a few counts. This sequence joins TRBV6-5 and TRBJ2-2, with 11 bases fitting TRBD2. The CDR3 spans 18 residues. Looked up from germline, CDR1 is MNHEY and CDR2 is SVGAGI. V shed 2 bases and J 6 bases; nucleotides not matched to a gene: 11. The CDR3 is CASSYPTRGLAGAGELFF. In DNA form, the CDR3 reads TGTGCCAGCAGTTACCCTACCCGCGGACTAGCGGGCGCCGGGGAGCTGTTTTTT.

This clonotype has ten or more counts. The chain has TRBV12-3 or TRBV12-4 and TRBJ2-7, with 9 bases matching TRBD1. With 8 bases clipped from V and 2 bases from J, the junction kept 7 bases outside the gene matches. The CDR3 consists of 14 residues. In DNA form, the CDR3 reads TGTGCCAGCGTATCTGGACAGGGGACCTACGAGCAGTACTTC. Protein sequence: CASVSGQGTYEQYF.

This clonotype was seen repeatedly, ten times or more. The chain is built from TRBV10-3 and TRBJ2-7; D may be TRBD1 (6 bases). V was clipped by 5 bases and J by 5 bases, with 16 bases between them. Germline V gene lookup returns CDR1 ENHRY and CDR2 SYGVKD. The CDR3 runs to 14 residues. The CDR3 reads CAISRTGHSDEQYF. Written as DNA, the CDR3 is TGTGCCATCAGTCGTACAGGGCATTCGGACGAGCAGTACTTC.

This clonotype has ten or more counts. J is TRBJ1-2 and V is TRBV30; D not certain. Trimming cost V 1 base and J 4 bases, with 10 bases left between them. The CDR3 length is 13 residues. Germline V gene sequence: CDR1 GTSNPN, CDR2 SVGIG (reference sequence). The CDR3 is CAWSDGLGYGYTF. DNA for the CDR3: TGTGCCTGGAGTGATGGGCTCGGCTATGGCTACACCTTC.

This clonotype was detected many times. This chain uses TRBV12-3 or TRBV12-4 with TRBJ1-1; a possible D gene is TRBD1 (5 bases). The V end lost 1 base, the J end lost 1 base, and 10 bases lay between the germline ends. The CDR3 extends over 15 amino acids. The CDR3 sequence is CASSLDSGRNTEAFF. DNA for the CDR3: TGTGCCAGCAGTTTAGATTCAGGGAGGAACACTGAAGCTTTCTTT.

This clonotype showed up many times. The chain is built from TRBV7-8 and TRBJ1-2; weak D call: TRBD1 (5 bases). Deletions cut 5 bases from V and 4 bases from J, with 17 bases between. Looked up from germline, CDR1 is SGHVS and CDR2 is FQNEAQ. There are 15 residues in the CDR3. The DNA of the CDR3 is TGTGCCAGCAGCCCCAAAGGTGGGGACCCCTATGGCTACACCTTC. Translated, it gives CASSPKGGDPYGYTF.

This clonotype has ten or more counts. The rearrangement uses TRBV20-1 and TRBJ2-3; D unclear. CDR3 length equals 17 residues. CDR1 and CDR2 (germline): DFQATT, SNEGSKA (reference sequence). V lost 0 bases to trimming and J lost 0 bases, with 16 bases between them. CDR3 sequence: CSARDLLDGSSTDTQYF. The CDR3 nucleotides read TGCAGTGCTAGAGATTTGTTGGACGGGTCTAGCACAGATACGCAGTATTTT.

In its sample, this clonotype was seen a few times. The chain has TRBV4-1 and TRBJ2-5, with D tentatively TRBD2 (6 bases). Deletions cut 0 bases from V and 1 base from J, with 12 bases between. The V gene's germline CDR1 is MGHRA and CDR2 YSYEKL. The CDR3 has 16 amino acids. CDR3 region: CASSQESSGFQETQYF. The CDR3, as DNA: TGCGCCAGCAGCCAAGAAAGTAGCGGCTTCCAAGAGACCCAGTACTTC.

This clonotype was recorded at least ten times. The V and J genes are TRBV7-9 and TRBJ1-1; no clear D. This CDR3 has 13 residues. V shed 1 base and J shed 4 bases, with 7 bases lying between them. The germline CDR1 and CDR2 sequences are SEHNR and FQNEAQ (reference sequence). This CDR3 reads CASSLEGSTEAFF. DNA of the CDR3: TGTGCCAGCAGCTTAGAAGGGTCCACTGAAGCTTTCTTT.

In its sample, this clonotype was seen a few times. The chain joins TRBV27 to TRBJ2-1; 13 positions match TRBD2. From germline, CDR1 is MNHEY and CDR2 SMNVEV (reference sequence). With 0 bases clipped from V and 4 bases from J, the junction kept 3 bases outside the gene matches. The CDR3 length is 17 residues. CDR3 sequence reads: CASSLSRTSGRYNEQFF. The CDR3 region has the DNA TGTGCCAGCAGTTTATCGCGGACTAGCGGGAGATACAATGAGCAGTTCTTC.

This clonotype has only a few counts. The chain has TRBV18 and TRBJ2-1; no clear D gene. The germline V gene has CDR1 KGHSH and CDR2 LQKENI. V lost 3 bases and J 10 bases, leaving 7 bases between the germline ends. This CDR3 contains 11 residues. Here the CDR3 DNA reads TGTGCCAGCTCACCGGGCGAGGAGCAGTTCTTC. Residues: CASSPGEEQFF.

The table lists this clonotype with a few counts. This chain connects TRBV19 to TRBJ2-2; TRBD2 might be the D (5 bases). CDR1 and CDR2 (germline): LNHDA, SQIVND (reference sequence). The CDR3 loop spans 14 amino acids. V shed 7 bases and J shed 4 bases, with 13 bases lying between them. In DNA, the CDR3 is TGTGCCAGTACCTTCGCGGCGGGCACCGGGGAGCTGTTTTTT. This gives the protein CASTFAAGTGELFF.